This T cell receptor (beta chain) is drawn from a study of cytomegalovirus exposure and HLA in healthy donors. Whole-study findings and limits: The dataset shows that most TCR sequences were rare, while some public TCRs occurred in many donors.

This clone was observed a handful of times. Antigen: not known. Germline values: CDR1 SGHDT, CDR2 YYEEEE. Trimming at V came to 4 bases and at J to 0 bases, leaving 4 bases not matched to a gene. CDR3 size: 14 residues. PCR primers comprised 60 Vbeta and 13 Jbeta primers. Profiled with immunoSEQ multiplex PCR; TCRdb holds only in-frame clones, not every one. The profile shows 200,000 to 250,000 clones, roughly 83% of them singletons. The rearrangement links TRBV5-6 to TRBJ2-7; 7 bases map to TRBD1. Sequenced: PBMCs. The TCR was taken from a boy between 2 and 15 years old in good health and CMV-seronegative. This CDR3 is CASSPGQSSYEQYF. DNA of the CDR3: TGTGCCAGCAGCCCGGGACAGAGCTCCTACGAGCAGTACTTC. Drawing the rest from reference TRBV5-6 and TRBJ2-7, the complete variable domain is DAGVTQSPTHLIKTRGQQVTLRCSPKSGHDTVSWYQQALGQGPQFIFQYYEEEERQRGNFPDRFSGHQFPNYSSELNVNALLLGDSALYLCASSPGQSSYEQYFGPGTRLTVT.